A single sample gave rise to the 16 T cell receptor beta chains below, sequenced in a study of control samples from healthy donors and cancer patients. The repertoire was sequenced with immunoSEQ multiplex PCR; TCRdb's copy has only in-frame clones and lacks some. The table lists around 100,000 clones, 80% to 90% of them singletons. The sequencing sample was made of PBMCs. The receptors stem from a man between 60 and 75 years old with lung cancer.

The chain joins TRBV6-5 to TRBJ2-7, with D maybe TRBD2 (6 bases). Germline CDR1 MNHEY, CDR2 SVGAGI. With 8 bases removed from V and 1 base from J, the gap between germline ends came to 18 bases. The CDR3 runs 15 residues. The CDR3 reads CASALGGGPSYEQYV. In nucleotides, the CDR3 is TGTGCCAGCGCTTTGGGGGGTGGACCTTCCTACGAGCAGTACGTC.

V usage is TRBV4-1 and J usage is TRBJ1-3, with D hard to call. The germline V and J ends were trimmed by 2 bases and 2 bases, with 4 bases remaining between them. This CDR3 comprises 13 residues. Germline V lookup: CDR1 MGHRA, CDR2 YSYEKL. The CDR3 DNA follows: TGCGCCAGCAGCCAAACACCTGGAAACACCATATATTTT. Translating gives CASSQTPGNTIYF.

The chain recombines TRBV10-1 with TRBJ1-1, with D perhaps TRBD1 (6 bases). Trimming removed 5 bases from V and 1 base from J, with 8 bases in between. The CDR3 extends over 13 amino acids. Germline CDR1 WNHNN, CDR2 SYGVQD (reference sequence). CDR3 region: CASSLDRNTEAFF. As DNA, the CDR3 is TGCGCCAGCAGTCTGGACAGGAACACTGAAGCTTTCTTT.

For this clone: The sample holds other DNA sequences that translate to the same CDR3. The gene calls are TRBV7-9 and TRBJ1-2, with 9 bases that match TRBD1. Germline V CDR1 and CDR2: SEHNR, FQNEAQ (reference sequence). There are 13 residues in the CDR3. The V segment lost 5 bases and the J segment 6 bases; nucleotides outside the gene matches: 4. DNA for the CDR3: TGTGCCAGCAGCCTTGGACAGGGGCATGGCTACACCTTC. Translating gives CASSLGQGHGYTF. Variable domain in full (rest from reference TRBV7-9 and TRBJ1-2): DTGVSQNPRHKITKRGQNVTFRCDPISEHNRLYWYRQTLGQGPEFLTYFQNEAQLEKSRLLSDRFSAERPKGSFSTLEIQRTEQGDSAMYLCASSLGQGHGYTFGSGTRLTVV.

CDR3 residues: CASSPTRAGTGREGYTF. CDR3 nucleotides: TGTGCCAGCTCACCAACGCGGGCCGGGACAGGTAGAGAGGGCTACACCTTC. The chain recombines TRBV18 with TRBJ1-2, with TRBD1 identical over 8 bases. CDR3 length: 17 residues. In germline, CDR1 is KGHSH, CDR2 LQKENI. Unmatched junction bases numbered 16, after V lost 2 bases and J lost 8 bases.

The sample holds a few counts of this clone. This chain connects TRBV5-4 to TRBJ2-5; TRBD2 aligns across 7 bases. CDR3 size: 15 residues. Looked up from germline, CDR1 is SGHNT and CDR2 is YYREEE (reference sequence). With V trimmed by 0 bases and J by 2 bases, 4 bases remained unmatched. The CDR3 sequence is CASSLGEGWQETQYF. CDR3 in DNA: TGTGCCAGCAGCTTGGGGGAGGGTTGGCAAGAGACCCAGTACTTC.

This clone was seen just once. The chain links TRBV30 to TRBJ1-1, with D maybe TRBD1 (5 bases). Per the germline V gene, CDR1 is GTSNPN and CDR2 is SVGIG (reference sequence). Trimming took 4 bases from V and 2 from J, leaving 14 bases between them. This CDR3 has 14 amino acids. CDR3 nucleotide sequence: TGTGCCTGGACTCGTCCAGGGATTAACACTGAAGCTTTCTTT. It encodes CAWTRPGINTEAFF.

The chain joins TRBV7-3 to TRBJ1-6; D might be TRBD1 (6 bases). Deletions cut 5 bases from V and 10 bases from J, with 9 bases between. The CDR3 spans 12 residues. Germline V gene sequence: CDR1 SGHTA, CDR2 FQGTGA. The CDR3 is CASSQRGSPLHF. The CDR3 nucleotides read TGTGCCAGCAGCCAGAGGGGGTCACCCCTCCACTTT.

This chain connects TRBV7-6 to TRBJ2-7; D may match TRBD1 or TRBD2 (6 bases each). From germline, CDR1 is SGHVS and CDR2 FNYEAQ. This CDR3 comprises 16 residues. Trimming removed 5 bases at V and 2 bases at J, with 19 bases between. CDR3 in amino acids: CASSGGGTGITYEQYF. CDR3 coding DNA: TGTGCCAGCAGCGGAGGGGGTACAGGAATAACCTACGAGCAGTACTTC.

The chain has TRBV5-1 and TRBJ2-5; the D is unclear. The length of the CDR3 is 14 residues. CDR1 is SGHRS and CDR2 is YFSETQ in the germline V gene. Trimming stripped 1 base from V and 4 bases from J, with 11 bases between. CDR3 bases: TGCGCCAGCAGCTTGTTCCTTTCGGGAGAGACCCAGTACTTC. Encoded protein: CASSLFLSGETQYF.

The chain has TRBV9 and TRBJ1-1; D may be TRBD1 (5 bases). Trimming stripped 2 bases from V and 1 base from J, with 21 bases between. In germline, CDR1 is SGDLS, CDR2 YYNGEE. The CDR3 has 18 amino acids. CDR3 in amino acids: CASSVRDGGKISNTEAFF. For the CDR3, the DNA is TGTGCCAGCAGCGTTAGGGACGGGGGGAAAATTTCGAACACTGAAGCTTTCTTT.

The chain carries TRBV7-3 and TRBJ2-3; a weak D match, TRBD1 (8 bases). Germline V gene data show CDR1 as SGHTA and CDR2 as FQGTGA. With 5 bases removed from V and 6 bases from J, the gap between germline ends came to 18 bases. This CDR3 has 15 residues. In nucleotides, the CDR3 is TGTGCCAGCAGCCGCGGGGGACAGGCAACTGATACGCAGTATTTT. It codes for CASSRGGQATDTQYF.

This clone has a single count. The chain employs TRBV10-3 and TRBJ1-3, with D unresolved. From germline, CDR1 is ENHRY and CDR2 SYGVKD. This CDR3 contains 12 residues. V shed 6 bases and J shed 4 bases, with 7 bases lying between them. CDR3 coding DNA: TGTGCCATCAGCCCCACGGGAAACACCATATATTTT. It codes for CAISPTGNTIYF.

The chain uses TRBV25-1 and TRBJ2-7; tentatively, D is TRBD1 (6 bases). The V gene lost 3 bases and the J gene lost 5 bases, with 14 bases spanning the gap. In germline, CDR1 is MGHDK, CDR2 SYGVNS. The CDR3 totals 14 residues. CDR3 sequence: CASSEPRGSNEQYF. CDR3 nucleotides: TGTGCCAGCAGTGAGCCCAGGGGCTCGAACGAGCAGTACTTC.

The chain recombines TRBV19 with TRBJ2-1; D is unclear. From germline, CDR1 is LNHDA and CDR2 SQIVND (reference sequence). Deletions cut 3 bases from V and 0 bases from J, with 18 bases between. The CDR3 spans 18 residues. Written as DNA, the CDR3 is TGTGCCAGTAGTATGGTGGGCTTGGTTTCTAGCTCCTACAATGAGCAGTTCTTC. The encoded protein is CASSMVGLVSSSYNEQFF.

This clone was seen only a few times. For the CDR3, the DNA is TGTGCCAGCAGTTTAGGGGGCCCGACCATATATTTT. This gives the protein CASSLGGPTIYF. The rearrangement joins TRBV12-3 or TRBV12-4 to TRBJ1-3; weak D call: TRBD1 (5 bases). V shed 1 base and J shed 10 bases, with 8 bases lying between them. CDR3 length: 12 amino acids.